This record concerns one T cell receptor beta chain sequence. Its antigen is unidentified. With UMIs, 5'RACE template switching was used to make TCR beta cDNA. TCRdb reprocessed the 5' RACE reads and reports one entry per CDR3 protein, with no DNA. The table for this sample gives 150,000 to 200,000 distinct CDR3 sequences. These data are taken from a study of T cells expressing NK-cell markers. Study information: Sorted CD3+CD56+NKG2C+, CD3+CD56+NKG2C- and CD3+CD56-NKG2C+ T cells supplied TCR beta repertoires. With respect to HCMV, most of the eight sequenced donors were seropositive, and one was seronegative. Study results and limitations: Several of the donors carried dominant NKG2C+ clonotypes that took up about 1.0-7.0% of their CD8+ T cells.

The CDR3 totals 12 residues. Germline V gives CDR1 SGHDT, CDR2 YYEEEE. The chain joins TRBV5-6 to TRBJ2-1. The receptor comes from a woman between 18 and 70 years old in good health. The specimen was blood T cells: a sorted CD56 or NKG2C T cell subset, CD4+ or CD8+ T cells, or bulk PBMC T cells (not recorded which). CDR3 sequence: CASSLANNEQFF.